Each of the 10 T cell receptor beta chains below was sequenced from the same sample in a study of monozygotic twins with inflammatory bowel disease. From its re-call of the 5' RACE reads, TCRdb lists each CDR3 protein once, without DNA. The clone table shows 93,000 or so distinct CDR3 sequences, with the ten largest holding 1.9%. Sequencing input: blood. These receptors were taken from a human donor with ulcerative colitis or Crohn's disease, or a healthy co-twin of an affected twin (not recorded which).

CDR3 amino acids: CSAHPGLAGVDTQYF. This chain uses TRBV20-1 with TRBJ2-3; TCRdb's D call, TRBD2, is unchecked because there is no DNA. The germline V gene has CDR1 DFQATT and CDR2 SNEGSKA (reference sequence). There are 15 residues in the CDR3.

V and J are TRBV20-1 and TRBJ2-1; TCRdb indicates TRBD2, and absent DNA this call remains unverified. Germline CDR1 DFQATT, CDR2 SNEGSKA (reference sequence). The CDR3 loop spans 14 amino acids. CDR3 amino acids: CSALAGGSYNEQFF.

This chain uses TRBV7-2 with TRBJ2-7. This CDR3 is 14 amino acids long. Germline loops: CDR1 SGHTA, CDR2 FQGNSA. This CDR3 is CASSLGRGSYEQYF.

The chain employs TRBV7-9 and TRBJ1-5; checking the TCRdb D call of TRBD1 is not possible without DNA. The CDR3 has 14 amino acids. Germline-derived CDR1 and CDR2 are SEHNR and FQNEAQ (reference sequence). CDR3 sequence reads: CASSLGPGNQPQHF.

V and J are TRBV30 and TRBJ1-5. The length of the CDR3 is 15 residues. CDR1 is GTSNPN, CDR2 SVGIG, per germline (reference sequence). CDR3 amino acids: CAWSVLGSGNQPQHF.

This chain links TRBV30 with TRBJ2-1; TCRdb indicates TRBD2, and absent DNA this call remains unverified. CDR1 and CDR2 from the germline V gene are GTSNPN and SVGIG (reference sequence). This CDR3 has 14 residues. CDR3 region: CAWTGWGGGNEQFF.

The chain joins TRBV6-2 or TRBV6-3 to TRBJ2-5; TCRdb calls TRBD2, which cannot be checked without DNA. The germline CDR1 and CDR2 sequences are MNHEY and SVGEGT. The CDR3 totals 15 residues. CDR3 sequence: CASSYLSSVGETQYF.

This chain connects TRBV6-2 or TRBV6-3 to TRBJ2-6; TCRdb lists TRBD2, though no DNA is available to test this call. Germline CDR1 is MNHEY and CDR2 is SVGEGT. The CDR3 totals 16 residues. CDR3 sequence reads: CASRGTSGTGANVLTF.

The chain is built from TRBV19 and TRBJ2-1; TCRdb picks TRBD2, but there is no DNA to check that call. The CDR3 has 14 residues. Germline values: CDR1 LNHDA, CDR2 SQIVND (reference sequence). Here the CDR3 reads CASSIGGGPNEQFF.

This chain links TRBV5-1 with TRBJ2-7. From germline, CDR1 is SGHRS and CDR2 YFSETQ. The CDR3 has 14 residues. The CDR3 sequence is CASSSGNLMGEQYF.